The 5 T cell receptor beta chains listed next were all sequenced from one sample in a study of blood T cell repertoires in COVID-19. Assay: immunoSEQ multiplex PCR; the TCRdb copy retains only in-frame clones and omits some. The data hold 200,000 to 300,000 clones, with roughly 84% observed a single time. Material for sequencing was peripheral blood. The receptor source for this set is a woman in her thirties or forties who had recovered from COVID-19.

The chain couples TRBV19 to TRBJ1-2; perhaps TRBD1 as D (5 bases). The V and J ends lost 3 bases and 4 bases respectively, with 18 bases between them. Germline V lookup: CDR1 LNHDA, CDR2 SQIVND (reference sequence). This CDR3 contains 16 residues. The CDR3 DNA sequence: TGTGCCAGTAGTATGGGGGGACTAGTCCCCCTCTATGGCTACACCTTC. Translating it yields CASSMGGLVPLYGYTF.

The J gene is TRBJ2-2, the V gene TRBV5-1; a weak D match, TRBD2 (6 bases). The germline CDR1 and CDR2 sequences are SGHRS and YFSETQ. V lost 4 bases and J lost 7, with 14 bases in between. The CDR3 has 14 amino acids. The CDR3 DNA reads as TGCGCCAGCAGCCCGGAGGGCGTTTTCGGGGAGCTGTTTTTT. Its translation is CASSPEGVFGELFF.

The rearrangement uses TRBV11-3 and TRBJ1-1; no reliable D call. This CDR3 comprises 13 residues. The V and J ends lost 5 bases and 4 bases respectively, with 11 bases between them. The germline gives CDR1 SGHNT, CDR2 YENEEA. The CDR3 coding sequence is TGTGCCAGCAGCATCGGAGCGGGCACTGAAGCTTTCTTT. Translation gives CASSIGAGTEAFF.

The chain has TRBV14 and TRBJ1-1; D might be TRBD1 (5 bases). Trimming removed 1 base at V and 4 bases at J, with 16 bases between. Germline CDR1 reads SGHDN; CDR2 reads FVKESK. CDR3 length: 16 amino acids. CDR3 coding DNA: TGTGCCAGCAGCCAAGGGGCAGGGTGGGGTAGCACTGAAGCTTTCTTT. The encoded protein is CASSQGAGWGSTEAFF.

Here the CDR3 reads CASRRYMESYEQYF. DNA for the CDR3: TGTGCCAGCCGACGCTACATGGAGAGCTACGAGCAGTACTTC. The chain recombines TRBV2 with TRBJ2-7; D remains unclear. Between the trimmed V and J ends, which lost 8 bases and 3 bases, there was a span of 17 bases. The CDR3 is 14 amino acids. The germline CDR1 and CDR2 sequences are SNHLY and FYNNEI.